The 6 T cell receptor beta chains reported below all come from one sample, sequenced in a study of memory CD4+ T cells and cytomegalovirus serostatus. Single viable CD3+CD4+CD8-CD45RO+ cells were sorted as the memory CD4+ T cells. Data came from immunoSEQ multiplex PCR; TCRdb stores just in-frame clones and leaves some out. This sample has approximately 53,000 clones, with around 80% found just once. Sequenced: memory CD4+ T cells from blood. The origin of the receptors is an adult in good health and CMV-seronegative.

The J gene is TRBJ1-1, the V gene TRBV30; no clear D gene. CDR1 is GTSNPN, CDR2 SVGIG, per germline (reference sequence). V lost 3 bases, J lost 2 bases, and 10 bases lay in between. The CDR3 sequence is 13 residues long. In nucleotides, the CDR3 is TGTGCCTGGAGCCCGGGGTATAACACTGAAGCTTTCTTT. It codes for CAWSPGYNTEAFF.

The V and J genes are TRBV19 and TRBJ2-7, with D uncertain. Germline CDR1 LNHDA, CDR2 SQIVND (reference sequence). The CDR3 is 17 amino acids. The germline V and J ends were trimmed by 1 base and 4 bases, with 20 bases remaining between them. The DNA for the CDR3 is TGTGCCAGTAGTATAGTCGACGGTATGACAAAGAATTACGAGCAGTACTTC. This translates into CASSIVDGMTKNYEQYF.

The V call is TRBV28, the J call TRBJ1-3; D is unclear. Germline lookup yields CDR1 MDHEN and CDR2 SYDVKM. The CDR3 is 15 amino acids. The V and J ends lost 3 bases and 3 bases respectively, with 12 bases between them. Here the CDR3 reads CASSFLERVGNTIYF. In DNA form, the CDR3 reads TGTGCCAGCAGTTTCCTTGAGAGGGTTGGAAACACCATATATTTT.

This clone has just one count. This chain joins TRBV28 and TRBJ2-5; D gene ambiguous. Germline V gene sequence: CDR1 MDHEN, CDR2 SYDVKM. Deletions cut 2 bases from V and 0 bases from J, with 10 bases between. The CDR3 is 15 amino acids. CDR3 nucleotide sequence: TGTGCCAGCAGTTTAAGACTCACCGACCAAGAGACCCAGTACTTC. This codes for CASSLRLTDQETQYF.

The rearrangement uses TRBV13 and TRBJ1-1, with D perhaps matching TRBD1 (5 bases). Trimming removed 3 bases at V and 7 bases at J, with 18 bases between. CDR3 length equals 15 residues. The V gene's germline CDR1 is PRHDT and CDR2 FYEKMQ (reference sequence). CDR3 DNA: TGTGCCAGCAGCTTTCGTGGGGGGTTCTCCCGTGAAGCTTTCTTT. It yields the protein CASSFRGGFSREAFF.

The gene calls are TRBV6-1 and TRBJ2-7; 7 positions match TRBD1. Germline CDR1 is MNHNS and CDR2 is SASEGT. Losses at the gene ends were 1 base for V and 3 bases for J; bases not matched to a gene: 6. The length of the CDR3 is 15 residues. The CDR3 here is CASSEGQGTLYEQYF. The DNA for the CDR3 is TGTGCCAGCAGTGAAGGACAGGGAACCCTCTACGAGCAGTACTTC.